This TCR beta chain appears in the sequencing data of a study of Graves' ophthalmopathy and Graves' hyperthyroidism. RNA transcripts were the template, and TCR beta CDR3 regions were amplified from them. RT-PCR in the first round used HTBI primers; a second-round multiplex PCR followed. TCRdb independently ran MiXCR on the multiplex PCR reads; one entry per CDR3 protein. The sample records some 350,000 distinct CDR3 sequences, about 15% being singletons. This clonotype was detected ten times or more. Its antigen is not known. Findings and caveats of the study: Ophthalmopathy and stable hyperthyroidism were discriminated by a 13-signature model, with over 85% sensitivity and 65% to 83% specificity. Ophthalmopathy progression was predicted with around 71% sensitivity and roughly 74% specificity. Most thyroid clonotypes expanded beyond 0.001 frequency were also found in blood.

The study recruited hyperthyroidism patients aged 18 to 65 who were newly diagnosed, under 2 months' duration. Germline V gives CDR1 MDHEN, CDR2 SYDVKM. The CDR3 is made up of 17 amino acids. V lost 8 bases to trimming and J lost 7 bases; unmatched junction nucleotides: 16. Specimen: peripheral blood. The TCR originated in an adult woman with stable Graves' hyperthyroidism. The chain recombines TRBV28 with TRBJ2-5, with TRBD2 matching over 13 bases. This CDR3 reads CASPGGGTSGTRGTQYF. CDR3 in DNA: TGTGCCAGCCCTGGGGGTGGGACTAGCGGGACTCGGGGGACCCAGTACTTC.